This T cell receptor beta chain was obtained from a study of shared clonotypes between healthy human individuals. Using immunoSEQ multiplex PCR, the repertoire was profiled, and TCRdb retains in-frame clones only, with some absent. The top ten clones hold 0.1% to 0.15% of a sample with some 2,100,000 clones, more than 90% of them seen once. Germline V gene data show CDR1 as MDHEN and CDR2 as SYDVKM. Trimming pared 5 bases from V and 3 bases from J, leaving 16 bases between. This CDR3 contains 15 residues. This sequence joins TRBV28 and TRBJ1-2, with a weak D call TRBD1 (6 bases). Sequenced: naive CD4+ T cells sorted from blood. Stated subset: CD45RA+ positively selected. The receptor's source is a man younger than 35 in good health. The CDR3 sequence: CASSPLPDRYYGYTF. The CDR3 DNA reads TGTGCCAGCAGTCCTTTACCGGACAGATACTATGGCTACACCTTC.